What follows is one T cell receptor beta chain and its context. This sample was included in a study of CD8 T cells in Susac syndrome. Across the study: Blood was drawn from Susac syndrome patients while they were therapy-naive, on corticosteroids, or on intravenous immunoglobulin alone.

Patients having Susac syndrome satisfied recently defined diagnostic criteria for definite or probable disease. Trimming pared 5 bases from V and 5 bases from J, leaving 9 bases between. The CDR3 consists of 13 residues. Germline V gene lookup returns CDR1 LGHDT and CDR2 YNNKEL (reference sequence). Random hexamers served to reverse transcribe about 0.45 to 1 ug RNA. The TCR beta CDR3 was amplified by immunoSEQ multiplex PCR across 54 Vbeta, 13 Jbeta. TCRdb ran MiXCR on the immunoSEQ multiplex PCR reads and lists one entry per CDR3 protein. Of roughly 75,000 distinct CDR3 sequences in the sample, about 92% were seen once.

This chain connects TRBV3-1 to TRBJ1-4; tentatively, D is TRBD1 (6 bases). The specimen was CD4+ T cells from PBMCs. This TCR was recovered from a human donor with Susac syndrome. CDR3 sequence reads: CASSFDRNEKLFF. The CDR3 DNA reads TGTGCCAGCAGCTTTGACAGGAATGAAAAACTGTTTTTT.